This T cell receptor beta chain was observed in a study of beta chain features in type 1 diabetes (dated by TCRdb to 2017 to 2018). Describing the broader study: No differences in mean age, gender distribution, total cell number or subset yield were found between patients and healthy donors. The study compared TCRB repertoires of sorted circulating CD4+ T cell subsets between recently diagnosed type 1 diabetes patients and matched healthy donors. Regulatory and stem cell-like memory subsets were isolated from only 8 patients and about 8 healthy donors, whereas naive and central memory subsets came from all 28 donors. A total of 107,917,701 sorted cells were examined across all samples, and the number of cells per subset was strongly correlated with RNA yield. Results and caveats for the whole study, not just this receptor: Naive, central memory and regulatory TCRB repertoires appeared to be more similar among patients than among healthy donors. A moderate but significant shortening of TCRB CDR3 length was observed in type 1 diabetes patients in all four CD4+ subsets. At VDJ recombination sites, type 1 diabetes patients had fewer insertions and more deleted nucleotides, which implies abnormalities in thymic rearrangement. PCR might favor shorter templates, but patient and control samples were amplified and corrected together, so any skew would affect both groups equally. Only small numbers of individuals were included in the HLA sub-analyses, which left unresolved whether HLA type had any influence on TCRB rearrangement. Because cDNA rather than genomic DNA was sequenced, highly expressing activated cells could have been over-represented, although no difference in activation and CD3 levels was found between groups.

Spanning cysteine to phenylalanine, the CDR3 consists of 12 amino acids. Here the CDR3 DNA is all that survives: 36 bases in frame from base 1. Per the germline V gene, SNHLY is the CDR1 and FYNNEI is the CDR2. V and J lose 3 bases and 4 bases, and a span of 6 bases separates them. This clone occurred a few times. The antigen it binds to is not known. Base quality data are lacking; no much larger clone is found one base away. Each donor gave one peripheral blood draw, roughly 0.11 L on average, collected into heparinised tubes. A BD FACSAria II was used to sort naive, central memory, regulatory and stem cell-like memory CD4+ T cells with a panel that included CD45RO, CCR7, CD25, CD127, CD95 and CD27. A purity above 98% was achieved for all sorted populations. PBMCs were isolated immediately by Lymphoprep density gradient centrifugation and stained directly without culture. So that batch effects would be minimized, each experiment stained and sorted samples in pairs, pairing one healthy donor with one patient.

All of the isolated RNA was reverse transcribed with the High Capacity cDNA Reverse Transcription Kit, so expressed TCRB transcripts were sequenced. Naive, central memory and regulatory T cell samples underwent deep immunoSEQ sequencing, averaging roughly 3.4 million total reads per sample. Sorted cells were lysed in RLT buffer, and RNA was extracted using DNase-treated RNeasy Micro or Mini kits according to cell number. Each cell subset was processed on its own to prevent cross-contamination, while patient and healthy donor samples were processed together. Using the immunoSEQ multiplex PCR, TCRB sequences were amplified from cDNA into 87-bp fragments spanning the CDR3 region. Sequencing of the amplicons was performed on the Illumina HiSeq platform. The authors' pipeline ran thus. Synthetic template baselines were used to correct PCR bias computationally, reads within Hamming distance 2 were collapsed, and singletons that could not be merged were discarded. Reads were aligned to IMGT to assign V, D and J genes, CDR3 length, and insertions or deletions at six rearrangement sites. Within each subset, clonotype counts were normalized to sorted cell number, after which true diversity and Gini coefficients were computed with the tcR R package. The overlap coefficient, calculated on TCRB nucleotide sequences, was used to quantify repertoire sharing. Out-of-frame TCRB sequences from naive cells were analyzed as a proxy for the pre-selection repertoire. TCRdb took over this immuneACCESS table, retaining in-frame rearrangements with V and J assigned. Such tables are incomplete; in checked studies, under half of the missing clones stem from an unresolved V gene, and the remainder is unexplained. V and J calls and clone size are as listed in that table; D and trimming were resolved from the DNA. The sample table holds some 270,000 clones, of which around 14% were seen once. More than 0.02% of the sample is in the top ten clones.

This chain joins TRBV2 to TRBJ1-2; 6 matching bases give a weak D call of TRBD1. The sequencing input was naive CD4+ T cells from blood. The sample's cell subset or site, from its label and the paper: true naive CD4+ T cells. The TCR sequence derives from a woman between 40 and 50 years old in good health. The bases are TGTGCCAGCAGTGAGACAGGCTATGGCTACACCTTC. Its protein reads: CASSETGYGYTF.